Below are 23 T cell receptor beta chains sequenced from a single sample in a study of human T cells and chemical hapten exposure. TCRdb reprocessed the RACE reads with MiXCR, giving one entry per CDR3 protein. The sample consists of roughly 130,000 distinct CDR3 sequences, approximately 9.5% of them appearing once. The time point is: healthy volunteer bleed at 2 weeks. Unfractionated whole blood yielded total RNA. Source material: whole blood. Receptors originate from a male donor in good health. Some clones in this sample may be carry-over from other donors' samples.

This clonotype was counted only a few times. The V call is TRBV15, the J call TRBJ1-5; 10 bases agree with TRBD1. Germline trimming cut 9 bases from V and 2 bases from J; bases unmatched to any gene: 7. The CDR3 is 15 amino acids. Germline lookup yields CDR1 LNHNV and CDR2 YYDKDF (reference sequence). CDR3 amino acids: CATQGQGTRNQPQHF. The DNA for the CDR3 is TGTGCCACTCAGGGACAGGGGACCCGCAATCAGCCCCAGCATTTT.

This clonotype appeared a few times. The gene calls are TRBV20-1 and TRBJ2-3; D remains ambiguous. Per germline, CDR1 DFQATT and CDR2 SNEGSKA (reference sequence). The V end lost 6 bases, the J end lost 2 bases, and 15 bases lay between the germline ends. The CDR3 loop spans 14 amino acids. The CDR3 coding sequence is TGCAGTGCCCCTCGAGACCCTTCCACAGATACGCAGTATTTT. Translation gives CSAPRDPSTDTQYF.

This clonotype was seen ten or more times. The chain couples TRBV4-1 to TRBJ1-1; 9 positions match TRBD1. Per the germline V gene, CDR1 is MGHRA and CDR2 is YSYEKL. This CDR3 is 16 amino acids long. With 0 bases clipped from V and 5 bases from J, the junction kept 7 bases outside the gene matches. CDR3 amino acids: CASSQETGGIWTEAFF. The DNA of the CDR3 is TGCGCCAGCAGCCAAGAAACAGGGGGCATCTGGACTGAAGCTTTCTTT.

The genes are TRBV7-8 and TRBJ2-1; no definite D call. Between the trimmed V and J ends, which lost 2 bases and 7 bases, there was a span of 15 bases. The CDR3 is 15 amino acids. Germline V gives CDR1 SGHVS, CDR2 FQNEAQ. The CDR3 is CASSLRPWAKNEQFF. Written as DNA, the CDR3 is TGTGCCAGCAGCTTAAGGCCGTGGGCAAAGAATGAGCAGTTCTTC.

This clonotype was seen at least ten times. The chain couples TRBV2 to TRBJ1-5; D is ambiguous. Deletions cut 5 bases from V and 3 bases from J, with 11 bases between. Germline CDR1 is SNHLY and CDR2 is FYNNEI. The CDR3 contains 14 residues. The CDR3 spells CASSPNGPNQPQHF. CDR3 DNA: TGTGCCAGCAGTCCCAACGGTCCCAATCAGCCCCAGCATTTT.

The J gene is TRBJ2-7, the V gene TRBV5-1, with 12 nucleotides matching TRBD1. V lost 4 bases to trimming and J lost 1 base; unmatched junction nucleotides: 3. Germline V gene data show CDR1 as SGHRS and CDR2 as YFSETQ. There are 15 residues in the CDR3. CDR3 region: CASSLGQGASYEQYF. In DNA form, the CDR3 reads TGCGCCAGCAGCCTGGGACAGGGGGCTTCCTACGAGCAGTACTTC.

This rearrangement joins TRBV13 to TRBJ2-7; maybe TRBD2 (5 bases). V lost 4 bases, J lost 6 bases, and 10 bases lay in between. From germline, CDR1 is PRHDT and CDR2 FYEKMQ (reference sequence). CDR3 length: 12 amino acids. CDR3 protein: CASSSPGTEQYF. CDR3 coding DNA: TGTGCCAGCAGCTCCCCGGGAACCGAGCAGTACTTC.

This clonotype has a count of ten or more. This chain joins TRBV15 and TRBJ2-7, with 7 bases lining up with TRBD2. The length of the CDR3 is 15 residues. Germline V gives CDR1 LNHNV, CDR2 YYDKDF (reference sequence). V dropped 0 bases and J dropped 5; count of bases not matched to a gene: 7. CDR3 in DNA: TGTGCCACCAGCAGAGAGGGAGGGGACTCTAACGAGCAGTACTTC. Translation gives CATSREGGDSNEQYF.

The V and J genes are TRBV7-8 and TRBJ2-2; 8 bases line up with TRBD1. This CDR3 spans 16 amino acids. Germline loops: CDR1 SGHVS, CDR2 FQNEAQ. The V gene end was trimmed by 5 bases and the J gene end by 1 base; junction bases not matched to a gene: 6. The CDR3 sequence is CASSVRDRMNTGELFF. DNA for the CDR3: TGTGCCAGCAGCGTCCGGGACAGGATGAACACCGGGGAGCTGTTTTTT.

In its sample, this clonotype was seen many times. V and J are TRBV6-5 and TRBJ2-5; no definite D call. Looked up from germline, CDR1 is MNHEY and CDR2 is SVGAGI. Deletions cut 4 bases from V and 7 bases from J, with 7 bases between. This CDR3 region has 11 residues. CDR3 DNA sequence: TGTGCCAGCAGTTCCCCCGGGACCCAGTACTTC. Protein product: CASSSPGTQYF.

This clonotype was counted between two and nine times. This sequence joins TRBV27 and TRBJ1-2, with TRBD1 matching 8 bases. Germline CDR1 and CDR2: MNHEY and SMNVEV (reference sequence). The V gene end was trimmed by 6 bases and the J gene end by 4 bases; junction bases not matched to a gene: 16. There are 17 residues in the CDR3. CDR3 in amino acids: CASSFRSGDRFFYGYTF. CDR3 nucleotides: TGTGCCAGCAGCTTTAGGTCCGGGGACAGGTTCTTCTATGGCTACACCTTC.

This chain connects TRBV29-1 to TRBJ2-7, with D unresolved. Germline V gene lookup returns CDR1 SQVTM and CDR2 ANQGSEA. Trimming took 3 bases from V and 0 from J, leaving 12 bases between them. The CDR3 totals 14 residues. CDR3 nucleotide sequence: TGCAGCGTTGATTTCAGAACAAGCTCCTACGAGCAGTACTTC. Its translation: CSVDFRTSSYEQYF.

This clonotype appeared many times. J is TRBJ1-5 and V is TRBV19; D is uncertain. The V end lost 2 bases, the J end lost 7 bases, and 9 bases lay between the germline ends. The germline V gene encodes CDR1 LNHDA and CDR2 SQIVND (reference sequence). The CDR3 is 13 residues long. The CDR3 sequence: CASSIQGLQPQHF. The CDR3 region has the DNA TGTGCCAGTAGTATACAAGGACTCCAGCCCCAGCATTTT.

The V and J genes are TRBV5-1 and TRBJ1-2; a weak D match, TRBD1 (6 bases). Trimming pared 4 bases from V and 0 bases from J, leaving 13 bases between. Germline V gene data show CDR1 as SGHRS and CDR2 as YFSETQ. The CDR3 runs 15 residues. CDR3 coding DNA: TGCGCCAGCAGCAAGGACAGTGGAGCTAACTATGGCTACACCTTC. It codes for CASSKDSGANYGYTF. Full variable domain (outside the CDR3, taken from reference TRBV5-1 and TRBJ1-2): KAGVTQTPRYLIKTRGQQVTLSCSPISGHRSVSWYQQTPGQGLQFLFEYFSETQRNKGNFPGRFSGRQFSNSRSEMNVSTLELGDSALYLCASSKDSGANYGYTFGSGTRLTVV.

This clonotype was counted a few times. V gene TRBV4-1 combines with J gene TRBJ2-5, with 9 bases matching TRBD1. CDR1 and CDR2 (germline): MGHRA, YSYEKL. The CDR3 loop spans 13 amino acids. J gave up 7 bases and V 4 bases, and 4 bases lay outside the gene matches. CDR3 coding DNA: TGCGCCAGCAGCCCACAGGGGGCATCGACCCAGTACTTC. This codes for CASSPQGASTQYF.

This clonotype was seen at least ten times. This chain's CDR3 is CASSLTHAGSGNTIYF. CDR3 coding DNA: TGTGCCAGCAGCTTAACCCATGCAGGGTCTGGAAACACCATATATTTT. The rearrangement uses TRBV7-6 and TRBJ1-3; tentatively, D is TRBD1 (5 bases). The CDR3 is 16 amino acids. Germline V gene sequence: CDR1 SGHVS, CDR2 FNYEAQ. V was trimmed by 2 bases and J by 1 base, leaving 12 bases between them.

This clonotype has only a few counts. The chain combines TRBV9 with TRBJ2-2, with D maybe TRBD1 (6 bases). Germline values: CDR1 SGDLS, CDR2 YYNGEE. Trimming took off 6 bases at V and 1 base at J, with 13 bases between the two ends. This CDR3 has 15 amino acids. The CDR3 sequence: CASTERGKNTGELFF. CDR3 in DNA: TGTGCCAGCACCGAGAGGGGGAAGAACACCGGGGAGCTGTTTTTT.

This clonotype has just a few counts. J is TRBJ1-2 and V is TRBV20-1; 9 nucleotides match TRBD1. The CDR3 is 12 residues long. CDR1 is DFQATT and CDR2 is SNEGSKA in the germline V gene (reference sequence). V lost 3 bases and J lost 6; bases outside the gene matches: 2. Here the CDR3 reads CSASDRGDGYTF. The CDR3 region has the DNA TGCAGTGCTAGCGACAGGGGGGATGGCTACACCTTC.

This clonotype showed up just a few times. The chain has TRBV12-3 or TRBV12-4 and TRBJ2-3, with a tentative D call TRBD2 (6 bases). This CDR3 is 15 amino acids long. Trimming left V 3 bases short and J 1 base short, with 11 bases between. The CDR3: CASSFLSGGTDTQYF. The CDR3 DNA reads TGTGCCAGCAGTTTCTTGTCGGGAGGCACAGATACGCAGTATTTT.

This clonotype was counted ten times or more. The rearrangement uses TRBV4-2 and TRBJ1-4; no clear D gene. CDR1 and CDR2 from the germline V gene are LGHNA and YNFKEQ. This CDR3 contains 12 residues. The ends were cut back, 4 bases at V and 7 bases at J, with 7 bases in the middle. DNA of the CDR3: TGTGCCAGCAGCCCCGGCGGTGAAAAACTGTTTTTT. Protein sequence: CASSPGGEKLFF.

In this sample, this clonotype turned up many times. The chain links TRBV11-2 to TRBJ2-6; D not resolved. The CDR3 runs to 11 residues. The germline V gene has CDR1 SGHAT and CDR2 FQNNGV. V was pared by 3 bases and J by 14 bases, with 8 bases between. CDR3 nucleotides: TGTGCCAGCAGCTTCGGCGCCCTCCTGACTTTC. Its protein product is CASSFGALLTF.

There are many counts of this clonotype. CDR3 nucleotides: TGTGCCACCAGCAGAGATTGGCAGGCCTCATCTGGGGCCAACGTCCTGACTTTC. Translating it yields CATSRDWQASSGANVLTF. The chain recombines TRBV15 with TRBJ2-6; D gene ambiguous. V was cut by 0 bases and J by 1 base, with 13 bases left in between. Germline CDR1 LNHNV, CDR2 YYDKDF (reference sequence). This CDR3 has 18 residues. Using reference TRBV15 and TRBJ2-6 for the parts outside the CDR3, the full variable domain is DAMVIQNPRYQVTQFGKPVTLSCSQTLNHNVMYWYQQKSSQAPKLLFHYYDKDFNNEADTPDNFQSRRPNTSFCFLDIRSPGLGDTAMYLCATSRDWQASSGANVLTFGAGSRLTVL.

This clonotype showed up just a few times. The V and J genes are TRBV4-3 and TRBJ1-2; 7 nucleotides align to TRBD1. The CDR3 loop spans 15 amino acids. V lost 3 bases to trimming and J lost 0 bases; unmatched junction nucleotides: 4. Germline CDR1 reads LGHNA; CDR2 reads YSLEER. This chain's CDR3 is CASSQGQRSNYGYTF. The CDR3, as DNA: TGCGCCAGCAGCCAGGGACAGCGTTCTAACTATGGCTACACCTTC.